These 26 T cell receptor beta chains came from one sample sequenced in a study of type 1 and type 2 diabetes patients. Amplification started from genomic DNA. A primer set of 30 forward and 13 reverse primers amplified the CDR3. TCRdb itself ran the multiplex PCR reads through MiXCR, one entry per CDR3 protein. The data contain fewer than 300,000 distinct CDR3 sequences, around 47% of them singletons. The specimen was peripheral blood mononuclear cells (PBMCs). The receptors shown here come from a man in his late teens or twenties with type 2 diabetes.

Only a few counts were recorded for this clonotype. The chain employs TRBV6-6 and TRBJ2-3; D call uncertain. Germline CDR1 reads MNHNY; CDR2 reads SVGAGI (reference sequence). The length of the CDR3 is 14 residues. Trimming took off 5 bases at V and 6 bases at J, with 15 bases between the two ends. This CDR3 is CASSGLGVADTQYF. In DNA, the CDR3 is TGTGCCAGCAGTGGTCTTGGGGTCGCGGATACGCAGTATTTT.

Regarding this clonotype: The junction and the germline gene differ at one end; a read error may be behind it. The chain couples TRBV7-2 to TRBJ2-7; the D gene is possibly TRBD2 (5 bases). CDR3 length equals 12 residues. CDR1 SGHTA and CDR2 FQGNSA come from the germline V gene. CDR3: CASSLSSGEQYF. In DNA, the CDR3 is TGTGCTAGCAGCTTGTCAAGCGGCGAGCAGTACTTC.

CDR3 coding DNA: TGTGCCAGCAGCCAGGACGAGACTGAGGCAACGCAGTATTTT. It translates to CASSQDETEATQYF. This sequence joins TRBV4-2 and TRBJ2-3; no clear D. Trimming took off 3 bases at V and 9 bases at J, with 16 bases between the two ends. The CDR3 has 14 amino acids. In germline, CDR1 is LGHNA, CDR2 YNFKEQ.

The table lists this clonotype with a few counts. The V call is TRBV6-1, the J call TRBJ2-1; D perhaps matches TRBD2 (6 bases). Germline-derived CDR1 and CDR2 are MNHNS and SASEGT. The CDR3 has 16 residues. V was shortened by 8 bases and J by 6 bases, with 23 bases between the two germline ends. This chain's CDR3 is CASGSVAAQFGNEQFF. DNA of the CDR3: TGTGCCAGCGGGTCAGTAGCGGCACAATTTGGCAATGAGCAGTTCTTC.

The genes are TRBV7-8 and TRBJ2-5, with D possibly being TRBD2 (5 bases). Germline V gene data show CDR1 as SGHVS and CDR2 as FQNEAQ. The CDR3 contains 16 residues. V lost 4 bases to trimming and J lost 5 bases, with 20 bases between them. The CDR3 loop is CASSSSFTPEAETQYF. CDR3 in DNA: TGTGCCAGCAGCTCCAGCTTTACCCCGGAGGCGGAGACCCAGTACTTC.

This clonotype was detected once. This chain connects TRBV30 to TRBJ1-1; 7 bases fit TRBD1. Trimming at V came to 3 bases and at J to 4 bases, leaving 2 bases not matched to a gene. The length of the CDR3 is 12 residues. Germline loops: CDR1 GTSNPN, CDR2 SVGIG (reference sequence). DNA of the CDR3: TGTGCCTGGAGACAGGGGAGCACTGAAGCTTTCTTT. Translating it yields CAWRQGSTEAFF.

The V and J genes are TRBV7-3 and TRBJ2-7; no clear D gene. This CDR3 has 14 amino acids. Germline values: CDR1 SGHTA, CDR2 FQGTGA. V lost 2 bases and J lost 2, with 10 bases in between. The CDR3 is CASSLLSQTYEQYF. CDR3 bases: TGTGCCAGCAGCTTACTATCACAAACCTACGAGCAGTACTTC. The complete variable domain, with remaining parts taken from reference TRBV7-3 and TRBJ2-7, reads GAGVSQTPSNKVTEKGKYVELRCDPISGHTALYWYRQSLGQGPEFLIYFQGTGAADDSGLPNDRFFAVRPEGSVSTLKIQRTERGDSAVYLCASSLLSQTYEQYFGPGTRLTVT.

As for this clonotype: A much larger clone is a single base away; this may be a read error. The CDR3 region is CASILGGTPSGANVLTF. In DNA, the CDR3 is TGTGCCAGCATTCTAGGCGGAACTCCTTCTGGGGCCAACGTCCTGACTTTC. The genes are TRBV2 and TRBJ2-6; no definite D call. Looked up from germline, CDR1 is SNHLY and CDR2 is FYNNEI. V was cut by 7 bases and J by 1 base, with 17 bases left in between. The CDR3 runs to 17 residues. Full variable domain (outside the CDR3, taken from reference TRBV2 and TRBJ2-6): EPEVTQTPSHQVTQMGQEVILRCVPISNHLYFYWYRQILGQKVEFLVSFYNNEISEKSEIFDDQFSVERPDGSNFTLKIRSTKLEDSAMYFCASILGGTPSGANVLTFGAGSRLTVL.

This chain's CDR3 is CASSPSGTHQPQHF. The CDR3 DNA sequence: TGTGCCAGCAGCCCGAGTGGGACGCATCAGCCCCAGCATTTT. This rearrangement joins TRBV9 to TRBJ1-5, with a possible D match to TRBD1 (5 bases). The germline V gene encodes CDR1 SGDLS and CDR2 YYNGEE. The CDR3 loop spans 14 amino acids. V lost 4 bases, J lost 5 bases, and 13 bases lay in between.

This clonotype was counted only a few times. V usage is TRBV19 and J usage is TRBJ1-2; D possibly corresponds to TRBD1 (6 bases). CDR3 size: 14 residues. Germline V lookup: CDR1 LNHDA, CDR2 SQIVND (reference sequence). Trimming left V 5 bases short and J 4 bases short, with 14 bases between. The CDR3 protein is CASSARQALYGYTF. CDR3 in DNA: TGTGCCAGTAGTGCCCGACAGGCGCTCTATGGCTACACCTTC.

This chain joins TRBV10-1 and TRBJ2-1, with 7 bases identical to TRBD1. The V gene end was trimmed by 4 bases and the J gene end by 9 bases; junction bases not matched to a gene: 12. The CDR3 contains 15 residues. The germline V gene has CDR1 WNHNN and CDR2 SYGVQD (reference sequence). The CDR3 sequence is CASSVLRGRGREQFF. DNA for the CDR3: TGCGCCAGCAGTGTCTTGAGGGGGCGAGGTCGTGAGCAGTTCTTC.

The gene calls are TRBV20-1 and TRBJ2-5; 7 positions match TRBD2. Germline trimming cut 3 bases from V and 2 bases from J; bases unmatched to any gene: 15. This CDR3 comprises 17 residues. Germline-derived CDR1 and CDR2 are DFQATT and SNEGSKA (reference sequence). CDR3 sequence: CSASMFGLAELQETQYF. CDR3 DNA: TGCAGTGCTAGCATGTTTGGGCTAGCGGAGTTACAAGAGACCCAGTACTTC.

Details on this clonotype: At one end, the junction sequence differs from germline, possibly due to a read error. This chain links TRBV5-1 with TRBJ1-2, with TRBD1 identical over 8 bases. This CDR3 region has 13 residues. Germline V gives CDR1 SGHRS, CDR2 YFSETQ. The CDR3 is CASSLATGDGYTF. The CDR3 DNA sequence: TGCGCCAGTAGCTTGGCGACAGGGGATGGCTACACCTTC.

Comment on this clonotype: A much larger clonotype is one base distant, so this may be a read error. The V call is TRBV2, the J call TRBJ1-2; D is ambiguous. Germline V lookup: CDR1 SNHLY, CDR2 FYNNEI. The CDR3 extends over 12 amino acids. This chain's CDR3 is CASSEQSNGCTF. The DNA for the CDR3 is TGTGCCAGCAGTGAACAGTCTAATGGCTGCACCTTC.

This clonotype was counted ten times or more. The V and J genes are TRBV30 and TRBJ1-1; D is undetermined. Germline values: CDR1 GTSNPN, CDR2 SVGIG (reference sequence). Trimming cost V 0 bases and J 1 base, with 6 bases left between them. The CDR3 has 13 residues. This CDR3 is CAWSVGRNTEAFF. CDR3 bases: TGTGCCTGGAGTGTGGGTAGGAACACTGAAGCTTTCTTT.

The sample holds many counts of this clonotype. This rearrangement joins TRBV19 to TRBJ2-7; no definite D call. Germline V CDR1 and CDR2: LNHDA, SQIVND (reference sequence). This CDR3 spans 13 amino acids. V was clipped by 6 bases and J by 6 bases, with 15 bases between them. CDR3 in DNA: TGTGCCAGTAGCGTGACTCCTAGTGGCGAGCAGTACTTC. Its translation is CASSVTPSGEQYF.

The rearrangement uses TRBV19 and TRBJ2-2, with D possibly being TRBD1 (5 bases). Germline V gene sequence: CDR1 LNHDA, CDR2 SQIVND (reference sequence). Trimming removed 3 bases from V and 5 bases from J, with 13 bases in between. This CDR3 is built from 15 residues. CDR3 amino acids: CASSIARAYTGELFF. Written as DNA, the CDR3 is TGTGCCAGTAGTATTGCCAGGGCTTATACCGGGGAGCTGTTTTTT.

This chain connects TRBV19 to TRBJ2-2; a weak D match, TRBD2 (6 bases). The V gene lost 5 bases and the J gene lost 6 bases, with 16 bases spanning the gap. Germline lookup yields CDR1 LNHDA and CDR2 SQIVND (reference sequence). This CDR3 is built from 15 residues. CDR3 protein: CASSSSLARAGELFF. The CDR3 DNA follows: TGTGCCAGTAGTTCGTCGCTAGCGAGAGCCGGGGAGCTGTTTTTT.

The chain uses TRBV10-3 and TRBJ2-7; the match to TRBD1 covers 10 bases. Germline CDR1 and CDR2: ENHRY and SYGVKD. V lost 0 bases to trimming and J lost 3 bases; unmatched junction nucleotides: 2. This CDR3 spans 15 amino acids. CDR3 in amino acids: CAISESGQGIYEQYF. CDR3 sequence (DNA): TGTGCCATCAGTGAGTCGGGACAGGGGATCTACGAGCAGTACTTC.

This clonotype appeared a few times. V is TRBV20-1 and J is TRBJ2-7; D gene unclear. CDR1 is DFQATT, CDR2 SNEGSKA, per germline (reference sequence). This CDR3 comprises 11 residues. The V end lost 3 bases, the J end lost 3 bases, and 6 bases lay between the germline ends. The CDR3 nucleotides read TGCAGTGCTAGGCACGGCTACGAGCAGTACTTC. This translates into CSARHGYEQYF.

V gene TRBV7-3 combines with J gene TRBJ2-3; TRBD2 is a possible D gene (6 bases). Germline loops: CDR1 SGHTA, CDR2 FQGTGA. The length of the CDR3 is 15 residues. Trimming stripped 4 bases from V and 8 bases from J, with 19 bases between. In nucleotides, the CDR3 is TGTGCCAGCAGCTCCGGGGGTCGCGGATCAAGTACGCAGTATTTT. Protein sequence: CASSSGGRGSSTQYF.

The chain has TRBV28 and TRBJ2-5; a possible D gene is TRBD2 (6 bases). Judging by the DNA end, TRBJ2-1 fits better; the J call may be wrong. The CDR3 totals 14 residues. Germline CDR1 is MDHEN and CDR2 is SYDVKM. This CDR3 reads CASSSREIYNEQFF. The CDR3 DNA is TGTGCCAGCAGTAGTCGGGAGATCTACAATGAGCAGTTCTTC.

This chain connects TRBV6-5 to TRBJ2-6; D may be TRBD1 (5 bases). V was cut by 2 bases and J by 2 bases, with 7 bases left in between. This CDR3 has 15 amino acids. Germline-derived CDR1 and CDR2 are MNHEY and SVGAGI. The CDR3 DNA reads TGTGCCAGCAGTTACATAGGGGCTGGGGCCAACGTCCTGACTTTC. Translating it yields CASSYIGAGANVLTF.

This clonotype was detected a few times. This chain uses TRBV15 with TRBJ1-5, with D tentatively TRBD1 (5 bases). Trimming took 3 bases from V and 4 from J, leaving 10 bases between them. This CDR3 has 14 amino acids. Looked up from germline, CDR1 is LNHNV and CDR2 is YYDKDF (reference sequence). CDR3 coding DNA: TGTGCCACCAGCAGCGACAGCCCAAATCAGCCCCAGCATTTT. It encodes CATSSDSPNQPQHF.

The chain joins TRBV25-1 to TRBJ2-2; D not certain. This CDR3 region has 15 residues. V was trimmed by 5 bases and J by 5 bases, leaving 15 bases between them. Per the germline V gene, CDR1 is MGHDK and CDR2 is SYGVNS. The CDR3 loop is CASSLAAQVTGELFF. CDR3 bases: TGTGCCAGCAGTTTGGCAGCCCAAGTGACCGGGGAGCTGTTTTTT.

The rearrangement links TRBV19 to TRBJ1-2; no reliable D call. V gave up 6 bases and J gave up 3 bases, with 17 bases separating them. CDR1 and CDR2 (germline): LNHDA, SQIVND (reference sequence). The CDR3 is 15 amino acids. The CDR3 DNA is TGTGCCAGTAGAGGAGGGTCAGGCGAGGACTATGGCTACACCTTC. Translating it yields CASRGGSGEDYGYTF. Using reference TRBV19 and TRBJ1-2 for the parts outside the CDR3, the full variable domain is DGGITQSPKYLFRKEGQNVTLSCEQNLNHDAMYWYRQDPGQGLRLIYYSQIVNDFQKGDIAEGYSVSREKKESFPLTVTSAQKNPTAFYLCASRGGSGEDYGYTFGSGTRLTVV.